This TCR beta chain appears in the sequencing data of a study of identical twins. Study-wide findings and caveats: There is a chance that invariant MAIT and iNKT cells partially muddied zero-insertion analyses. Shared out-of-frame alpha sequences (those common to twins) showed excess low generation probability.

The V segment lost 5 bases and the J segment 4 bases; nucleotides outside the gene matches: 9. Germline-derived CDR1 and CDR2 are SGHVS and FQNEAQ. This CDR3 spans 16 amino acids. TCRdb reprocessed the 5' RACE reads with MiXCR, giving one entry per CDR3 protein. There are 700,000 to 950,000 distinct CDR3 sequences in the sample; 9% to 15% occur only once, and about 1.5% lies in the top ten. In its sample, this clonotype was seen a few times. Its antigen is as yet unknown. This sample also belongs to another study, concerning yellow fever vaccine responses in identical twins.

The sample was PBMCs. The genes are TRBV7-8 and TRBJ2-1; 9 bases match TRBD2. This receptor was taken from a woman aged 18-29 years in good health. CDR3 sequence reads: CASSNSGGGAYNEQFF. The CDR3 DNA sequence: TGTGCCAGCAGCAACTCGGGCGGGGGGGCTTACAATGAGCAGTTCTTC.